This T cell receptor beta chain was obtained from a study of blood T cell repertoires in COVID-19. This CDR3 comprises 14 residues. The sample holds many counts of this clone. Data came from immunoSEQ multiplex PCR; TCRdb stores just in-frame clones and leaves some out. The sample has 200,000 to 250,000 clones; more than 80% are singletons. The TCR sequence derives from an elderly woman with COVID-19, enrolled during active disease. Sequencing was carried out using peripheral blood. The rearrangement links TRBV21-1 to TRBJ2-7; the D call of TRBD1 is as the table states it, not checked on the DNA. TRBV21-1 has pseudogene status. The CDR3 coding sequence is TGTGCCAGCAATCCTCTGCAGGCCCCCTACGAGCAGTACTTC. This sequence encodes CASNPLQAPYEQYF.